Sequencing of this TCR beta chain was carried out in a study of shared clonotypes between healthy human individuals. Study information: The cohort had two women and a few men, ages 18 to 49. Study-level results: Investigators collected only blood, and repertoires in tissues likely differ.

Assay runs were performed at deep level. In the source study's methods: Quality scores were absent from the junction-only immunoSEQ sequences, so filtering differed. Profiled with immunoSEQ multiplex PCR; TCRdb holds only in-frame clones, not every one. From that table come the V and J calls and clone size; the DNA was used to work out D and trimming. The table records about 470,000 clones, roughly 83% of them present only once. CDR3 length equals 15 residues. CDR1 is SGHVS and CDR2 is FQNEAQ in the germline V gene. Trimming took 5 bases from V and 3 from J, leaving 14 bases between them. Comment on this clone: Its specificity is not known.

Sample: PBMCs. This chain joins TRBV7-8 and TRBJ2-4, with D possibly being TRBD2 (6 bases). The TCR was taken from a woman between 40 and 50 years old in good health. Some clones in this sample may be carry-over from other donors' samples. CDR3 loop: CASSQAGGSKNIQYF. In nucleotides, the CDR3 is TGTGCCAGCAGCCAAGCCGGGGGAAGCAAAAACATTCAGTACTTC.